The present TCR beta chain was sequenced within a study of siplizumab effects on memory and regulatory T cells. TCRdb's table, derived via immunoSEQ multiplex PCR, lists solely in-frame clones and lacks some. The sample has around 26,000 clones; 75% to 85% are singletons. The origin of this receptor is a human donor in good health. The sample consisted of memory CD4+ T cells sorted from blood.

The CDR3, as DNA: TGTGCCAGCAGCCAAGATTTGACTAGCGGGGAGGGCGGGGAGCTGTTTTTT. Its protein product is CASSQDLTSGEGGELFF. The rearrangement uses TRBV4-2 and TRBJ2-2; 11 positions match TRBD2. From germline, CDR1 is LGHNA and CDR2 YNFKEQ. The trim removed 0 bases at V and 7 bases at J, leaving 7 bases unmatched. The CDR3 covers 17 residues.